The entry below gives a single T cell receptor (beta chain) sequence along with its context. Under the authors' procedure: Cell counts per sample came from amplifying reference gene primers. Using immunoSEQ multiplex PCR, the repertoire was profiled, and TCRdb retains in-frame clones only, with some absent. V, J and clone size derive from that table, while D and trimming were established from the DNA sequence. This table has some 260,000 clones, around nine tenths appearing once. The source of the sample is a study of blood T cell repertoires in COVID-19. About the study: There were acute and convalescent COVID-19 samples, and they came from the United States, Italy and Spain. PBMCs, B-cell-depleted T cells, or T cells provided the cDNA or gDNA that made up the material.

V lost 3 bases, J lost 4 bases, and 15 bases lay in between. Germline-derived CDR1 and CDR2 are MNHEY and SMNVEV (reference sequence). The CDR3 is 16 amino acids. Sequencing used peripheral blood. The sequence was obtained from a man older than 75 with acute or convalescent COVID-19. J is TRBJ1-4 and V is TRBV27; TRBD1 is a possible D gene (5 bases). CDR3 nucleotide sequence: TGTGCCAGCAGTTTGGGGGTCGGGGGGTTTAATGAAAAACTGTTTTTT. Translated, it gives CASSLGVGGFNEKLFF.